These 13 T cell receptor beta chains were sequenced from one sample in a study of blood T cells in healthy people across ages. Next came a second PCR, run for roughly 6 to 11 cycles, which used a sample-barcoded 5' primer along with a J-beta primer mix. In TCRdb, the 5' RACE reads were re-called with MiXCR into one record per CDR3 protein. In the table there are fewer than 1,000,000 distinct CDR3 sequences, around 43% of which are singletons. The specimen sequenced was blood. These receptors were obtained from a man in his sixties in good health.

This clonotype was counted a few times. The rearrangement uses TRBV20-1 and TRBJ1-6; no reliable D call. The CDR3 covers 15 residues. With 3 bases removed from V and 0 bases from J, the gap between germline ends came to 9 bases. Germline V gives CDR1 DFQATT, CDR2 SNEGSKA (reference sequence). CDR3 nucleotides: TGCAGTGCTAGTCCACCGGGCTCCTATAATTCACCCCTCCACTTT. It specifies CSASPPGSYNSPLHF.

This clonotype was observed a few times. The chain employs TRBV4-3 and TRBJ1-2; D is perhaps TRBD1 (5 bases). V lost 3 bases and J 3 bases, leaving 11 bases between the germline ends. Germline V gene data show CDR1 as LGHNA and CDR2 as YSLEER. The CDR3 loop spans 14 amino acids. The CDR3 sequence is CASSQAGTHYGYTF. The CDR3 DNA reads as TGCGCCAGCAGCCAGGCCGGGACTCACTATGGCTACACCTTC.

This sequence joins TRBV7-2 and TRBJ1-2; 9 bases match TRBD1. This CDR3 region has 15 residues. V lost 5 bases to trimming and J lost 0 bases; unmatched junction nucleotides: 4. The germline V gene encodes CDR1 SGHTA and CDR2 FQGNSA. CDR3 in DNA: TGTGCCAGCAGCGAGACAGGGGGTTCTAACTATGGCTACACCTTC. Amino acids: CASSETGGSNYGYTF.

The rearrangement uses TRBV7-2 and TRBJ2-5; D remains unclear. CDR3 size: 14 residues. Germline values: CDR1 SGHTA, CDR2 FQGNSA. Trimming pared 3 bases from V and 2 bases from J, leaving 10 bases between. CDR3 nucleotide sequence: TGTGCCAGCAGCTTCTCGGCGGTGCAAGAGACCCAGTACTTC. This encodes CASSFSAVQETQYF.

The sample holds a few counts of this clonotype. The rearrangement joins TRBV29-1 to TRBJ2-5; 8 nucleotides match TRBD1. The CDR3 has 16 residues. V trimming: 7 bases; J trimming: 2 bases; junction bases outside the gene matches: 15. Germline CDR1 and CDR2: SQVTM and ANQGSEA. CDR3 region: CSATRWRTGPQETQYF. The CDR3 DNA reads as TGCAGCGCCACGAGATGGCGGACAGGGCCTCAAGAGACCCAGTACTTC.

The CDR3 DNA sequence: TGTGCCAGCAGCTTAGCGGCTAGCGGGCCCTACGAGCAGTACTTC. Its translation: CASSLAASGPYEQYF. The chain uses TRBV11-2 and TRBJ2-7; 8 bases match TRBD2. In germline, CDR1 is SGHAT, CDR2 FQNNGV. The V segment lost 1 base and the J segment 2 bases; nucleotides outside the gene matches: 4. This CDR3 has 15 residues.

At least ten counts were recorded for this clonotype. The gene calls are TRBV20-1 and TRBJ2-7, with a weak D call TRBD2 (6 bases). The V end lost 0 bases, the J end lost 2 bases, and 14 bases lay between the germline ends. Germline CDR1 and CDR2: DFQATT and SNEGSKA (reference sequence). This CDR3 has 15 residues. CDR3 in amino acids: CSARDKGRGTYEQYF. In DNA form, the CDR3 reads TGCAGTGCTAGAGATAAAGGACGGGGGACCTACGAGCAGTACTTC.

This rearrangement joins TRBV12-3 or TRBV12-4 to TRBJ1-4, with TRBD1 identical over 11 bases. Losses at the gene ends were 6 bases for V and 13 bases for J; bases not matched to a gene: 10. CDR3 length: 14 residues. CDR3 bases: TGTGCCAGCAGCCAGGGACAGGGGGAGGTAGGACTGTTTTTT. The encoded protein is CASSQGQGEVGLFF.

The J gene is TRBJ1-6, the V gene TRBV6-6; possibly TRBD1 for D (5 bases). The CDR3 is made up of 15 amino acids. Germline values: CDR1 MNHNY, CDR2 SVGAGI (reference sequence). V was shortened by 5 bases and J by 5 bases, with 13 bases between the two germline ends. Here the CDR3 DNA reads TGTGCCAGCAGTCCGGACACATTGAATAATTCACCCCTCCACTTT. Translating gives CASSPDTLNNSPLHF.

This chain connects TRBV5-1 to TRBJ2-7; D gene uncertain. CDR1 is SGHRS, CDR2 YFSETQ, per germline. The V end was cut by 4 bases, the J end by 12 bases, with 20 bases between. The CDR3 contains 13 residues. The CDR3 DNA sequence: TGCGCCAGCAGCGACTCAGGCCCCGAGACCCGGTACTTC. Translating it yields CASSDSGPETRYF.

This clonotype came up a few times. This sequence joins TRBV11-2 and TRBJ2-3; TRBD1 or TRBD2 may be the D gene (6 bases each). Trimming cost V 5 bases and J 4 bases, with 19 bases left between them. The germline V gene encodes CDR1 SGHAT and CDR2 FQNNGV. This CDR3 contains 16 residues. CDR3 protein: CASSKTGARSPDTQYF. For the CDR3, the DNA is TGTGCCAGCAGCAAGACGGGGGCGAGAAGCCCAGATACGCAGTATTTT.

The CDR3 sequence: CASSPGQEAQYF. The DNA of the CDR3 is TGTGCCAGCAGCCCGGGACAGGAGGCCCAGTACTTC. This chain joins TRBV7-9 and TRBJ2-5; 8 nucleotides agree with TRBD1. The germline V gene encodes CDR1 SEHNR and CDR2 FQNEAQ (reference sequence). This CDR3 is 12 amino acids long. Trimming at V came to 5 bases and at J to 9 bases, leaving 5 bases not matched to a gene.

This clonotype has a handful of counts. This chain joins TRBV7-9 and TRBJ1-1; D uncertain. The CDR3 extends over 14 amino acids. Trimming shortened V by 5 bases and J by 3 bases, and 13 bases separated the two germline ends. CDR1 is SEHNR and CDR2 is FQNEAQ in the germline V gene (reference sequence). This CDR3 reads CASSPRGLYTEAFF. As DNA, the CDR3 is TGTGCCAGCAGCCCTAGAGGGCTGTACACTGAAGCTTTCTTT.